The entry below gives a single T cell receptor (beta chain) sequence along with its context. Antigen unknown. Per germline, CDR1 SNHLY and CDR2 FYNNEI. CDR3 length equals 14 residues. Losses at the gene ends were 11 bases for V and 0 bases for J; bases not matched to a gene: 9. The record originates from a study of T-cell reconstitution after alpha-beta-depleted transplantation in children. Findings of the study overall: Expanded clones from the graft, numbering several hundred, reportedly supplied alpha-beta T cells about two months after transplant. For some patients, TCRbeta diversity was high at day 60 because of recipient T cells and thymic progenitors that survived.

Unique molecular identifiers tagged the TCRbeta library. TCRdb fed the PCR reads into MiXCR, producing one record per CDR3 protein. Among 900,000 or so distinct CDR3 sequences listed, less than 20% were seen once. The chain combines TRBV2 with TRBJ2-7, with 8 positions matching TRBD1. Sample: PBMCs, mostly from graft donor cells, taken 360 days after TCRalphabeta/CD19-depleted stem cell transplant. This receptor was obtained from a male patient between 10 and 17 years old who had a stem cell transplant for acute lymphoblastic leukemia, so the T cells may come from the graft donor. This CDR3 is CAGGRQGASYEQYF. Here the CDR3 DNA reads TGTGCCGGAGGAAGGCAGGGGGCCTCCTACGAGCAGTACTTC.